This T cell receptor beta chain emerged from a study of blood T cells in healthy people across ages. Study in general: About one barcoded beta molecule per two T cells was captured by template switching.

Donors ranged from roughly 6 to 90 years old and were healthy Caucasians in Russia. Every donor contributed about 10 milliliters of peripheral blood by blood draw. General study results and limits: The percentage of naive T cells correlated strongly with TCR beta diversity.

Then a second PCR, running roughly 7 to 11 cycles, was carried out with a sample-barcoded 5' primer and a J-beta primer mix. TCRdb itself ran the 5' RACE reads through MiXCR, one entry per CDR3 protein. The data show roughly 1,300,000 distinct CDR3 sequences, 59% seen once. In regard to this clonotype: The antigen is undetermined.

CDR1 and CDR2 from the germline V gene are MGHDK and SYGVNS. The CDR3 sequence is 17 residues long. V was shortened by 0 bases and J by 7 bases, with 21 bases between the two germline ends. The clonotype comes from a man between 18 and 35 years old in good health. The chain is built from TRBV25-1 and TRBJ1-2, with D possibly being TRBD1 (5 bases). Material: blood. The CDR3 reads CASSEYSQFRAHSGYTF. CDR3 sequence (DNA): TGTGCCAGCAGTGAATATTCTCAATTCAGGGCTCATAGTGGCTACACCTTC.